This T cell receptor (beta chain) is from a study of T cell repertoires in cytomegalovirus infection. Overall study: Both a matching HLA type and CMV infection were indicated by public TCR beta signatures. Study results and limitations: HLA-C-restricted CMV clonotypes gave the most frequent clonotype in two of eight donors.

This clonotype came up a few times. Its antigen is still unknown. MiXCR was run by TCRdb on the reads, yielding one entry per CDR3 protein. Of about 890,000 distinct CDR3 sequences in the sample, around 32% were seen once. Sequencing was performed on cultured CD8+ T cells from PBMCs, taken from culture after CMV antigen stimulation. The source of this sequence is a human donor in good health (CMV status not recorded). Some clones in this sample may be carry-over from other donors' samples.

This chain's CDR3 is CASQGDLQRNTGELFF. The CDR3 nucleotides read TGTGCCAGCCAAGGGGACCTTCAAAGAAACACCGGGGAGCTGTTTTTT. The chain combines TRBV2 with TRBJ2-2; D tentatively reads TRBD1 or TRBD2 (5 bases each). V lost 8 bases to trimming and J lost 2 bases, with 18 bases between them. This CDR3 spans 16 amino acids. From germline, CDR1 is SNHLY and CDR2 FYNNEI.